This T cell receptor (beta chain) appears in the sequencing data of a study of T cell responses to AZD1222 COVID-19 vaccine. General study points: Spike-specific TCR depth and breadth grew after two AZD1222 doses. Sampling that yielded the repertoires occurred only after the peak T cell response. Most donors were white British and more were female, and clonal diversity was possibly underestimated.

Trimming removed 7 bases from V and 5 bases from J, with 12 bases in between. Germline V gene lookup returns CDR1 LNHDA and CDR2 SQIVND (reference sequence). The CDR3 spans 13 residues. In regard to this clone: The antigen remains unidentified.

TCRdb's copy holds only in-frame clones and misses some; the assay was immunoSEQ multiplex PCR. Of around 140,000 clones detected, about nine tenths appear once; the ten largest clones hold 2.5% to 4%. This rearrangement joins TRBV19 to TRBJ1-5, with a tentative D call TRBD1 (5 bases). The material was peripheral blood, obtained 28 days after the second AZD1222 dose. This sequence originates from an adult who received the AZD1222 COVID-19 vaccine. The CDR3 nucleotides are TGTGCCAGTACCGGGGGGGTTCATCAGCCCCAGCATTTT. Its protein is CASTGGVHQPQHF.